A single T cell receptor beta chain is shown here with its context. The antigen is undetermined. This specimen comes from a study of blood T cells in healthy people across ages. Sample-barcoded 5' priming and a J-beta primer mix drove a second PCR of about 6 to 12 cycles. Each TCR beta cDNA got a 12-nucleotide random molecular identifier. Sequencing recovered at least 2.5 million CDR3-containing paired-end reads from each sample. TCRdb re-called the 5' RACE reads with MiXCR, one entry per CDR3 protein. The sample contains some 1.5 million distinct CDR3 sequences, roughly 27% of which appear only once. Overall study findings and caveats: Shifts in expanded clonotypes may have been confounded by donor CMV status, which was unknown. Greater diversity and more naive CD4+ cells were seen in long-lived donors than in aged donors.

The sequencing input was blood. The source is a woman aged 25 to 39 in good health.

As DNA, the CDR3 is TGTGCCAGCAAACGACAGGGGGCGTTTGACAATGAGCAGTTCTTC. The encoded protein is CASKRQGAFDNEQFF. The rearrangement links TRBV28 to TRBJ2-1; 10 bases map to TRBD1. The germline gives CDR1 MDHEN, CDR2 SYDVKM. This CDR3 is built from 15 residues. V shed 7 bases and J 5 bases; nucleotides not matched to a gene: 8.